These T cell receptor beta chains were read from a single sample in a study of cytomegalovirus exposure and HLA in healthy donors. Profiling relied on immunoSEQ multiplex PCR, and the TCRdb table lists in-frame clones only, not all of them. The data contain 78,000 or so clones, 94% of them seen just once; the ten biggest clones take up 3.2%. Material: PBMCs. These receptor sequences come from a young woman in good health and CMV-seropositive. The CDR3 runs from the conserved cysteine through the conserved F or W. The order of the fields is clone size, D gene, J gene, V gene, CDR3 DNA, CDR3 protein. A D gene is named only where the DNA matches it firmly. Some rows mark clone size as missing; the rest say once, few, many or name a class of expanded clone.

once,NA,TRBJ2-7,TRBV9,TGTGCCAGCAGCGTCGTCGGGGTAGGAGAGCAGTACTTC,CASSVVGVGEQYF
NA,TRBD1,TRBJ1-5,TRBV29-1,TGCAGCGCTCGGACAGGGGATCAGCCCCAGCATTTT,CSARTGDQPQHF
NA,NA,TRBJ1-5,TRBV4-2,TGTGCCAGCAGCCAAGACGAGGTAAATCAGCCCCAGCATTTT,CASSQDEVNQPQHF
NA,NA,TRBJ1-1,TRBV11-2,TGTGCCAGCAGCTTAAAAATTGGGAGGAACACTGAAGCTTTCTTT,CASSLKIGRNTEAFF
NA,NA,TRBJ2-3,TRBV7-8,TGTGCCAGCAGCTTAGCCCTCTACTCGGATACGCAGTATTTT,CASSLALYSDTQYF
NA,NA,TRBJ2-4,TRBV6-5,TGTGCCAGCAGCCAAGCAACAGGTCCCAAAAACATTCAGTACTTC,CASSQATGPKNIQYF
once,TRBD1,TRBJ1-6,TRBV5-1,TGCGCCAGCCGGACAGGTGATAATTCACCCCTCCACTTT,CASRTGDNSPLHF
NA,NA,TRBJ1-1,TRBV4-2,TGTGCCAGCAGCCAAGATGAAACAGGGTACACTGAAGCTTTCTTT,CASSQDETGYTEAFF
NA,NA,TRBJ2-7,TRBV6-5,TGTGCCAGCAGTAAGACAGGATTCCTCTCCTACGAGCAGTACTTC,CASSKTGFLSYEQYF
NA,TRBD2,TRBJ2-7,TRBV28,TGTGCCAGCAGTTTAGGGACTAGTTACTCCTACGAGCAGTACTTC,CASSLGTSYSYEQYF
NA,NA,TRBJ1-5,TRBV30,TGTGCCTGGAGTGTAGCCGGTTACAATCAGCCCCAGCATTTT,CAWSVAGYNQPQHF
NA,NA,TRBJ2-5,TRBV27,TGTGCCAGCAGTTTAAATCCGGCGGGAGTAGGGGGGACCCAGTACTTC,CASSLNPAGVGGTQYF
many,TRBD1,TRBJ2-7,TRBV11-2,TGTGCCAGCAGCGCCCCCGGGACAGGGGTTTCCTACGAGCAGTACTTC,CASSAPGTGVSYEQYF
NA,NA,TRBJ2-1,TRBV9,TGTGCCAGCAGCGTAGTAGCGGACTCCTACAATGAGCAGTTCTTC,CASSVVADSYNEQFF
NA,TRBD1,TRBJ2-3,TRBV5-6,TGTGCCAGCAGCTTGGGGGACAGGAGATACACAGATACGCAGTATTTT,CASSLGDRRYTDTQYF
NA,TRBD1,TRBJ1-2,TRBV2,TGTGCCAGCAGGGAGGACAGGGGAAGTCGGGCCAGCTACACCTTC,CASREDRGSRASYTF
NA,TRBD1,TRBJ1-5,TRBV30,TGTGCCTGGAGTTTGGTGGGGACAGGGGGTCGACAGCCCCAGCATTTT,CAWSLVGTGGRQPQHF
NA,TRBD1,TRBJ2-7,TRBV19,TGTGCCAGTAGCGTTGGGACAGGGTACTCCTACGAGCAGTACTTC,CASSVGTGYSYEQYF
NA,TRBD2,TRBJ2-5,TRBV28,TGTGCCAGCGGGAGGGCCGGGGCGCAAGAGACCCAGTACTTC,CASGRAGAQETQYF
NA,NA,TRBJ2-1,TRBV7-9,TGTGCCAGCGATACAGGGCCAAATAATGAGCAGTTCTTC,CASDTGPNNEQFF
NA,TRBD2,TRBJ2-1,TRBV5-1,TGCGCCAGCAGCCCAACTAGCGGGGGGCCCAATGAGCAGTTCTTC,CASSPTSGGPNEQFF
NA,NA,TRBJ2-5,TRBV7-9,TGTGCCAGCAGCTTGGGAGTTCAGGCCCAAGAGACCCAGTACTTC,CASSLGVQAQETQYF
once,TRBD1,TRBJ1-2,TRBV12-5,TGTGCTAGTGGTGGGGGACAGGCCGGGGACTATGGCTACACCTTC,CASGGGQAGDYGYTF
NA,TRBD1,TRBJ1-6,TRBV6-5,TGTGCCAGCAGTTGGGCGGGACAGGGGCTTTCACCCCTCCACTTT,CASSWAGQGLSPLHF
NA,NA,TRBJ1-1,TRBV6-5,TGTGCCAGCAGTTACGTAGCGACAGGGAACACTGAAGCTTTCTTT,CASSYVATGNTEAFF
once,TRBD2,TRBJ2-3,TRBV6-5,TGTGCCAGCAGTTACGGACTAGCAACAGATACGCAGTATTTT,CASSYGLATDTQYF
once,TRBD1,TRBJ1-5,TRBV27,TGTGCCAGCAGTTTCTACCGGGACAGGGGTCAGCCCCAGCATTTT,CASSFYRDRGQPQHF
NA,NA,TRBJ2-3,TRBV25-1,TGTGCCAGCAGAGCCACTAGGACGGGCACAGATACGCAGTATTTT,CASRATRTGTDTQYF
NA,NA,TRBJ2-6,TRBV10-2,TGCGCCAGCAGTGAGGGGAGTGGGGCCAACGTCCTGACTTTC,CASSEGSGANVLTF
NA,NA,TRBJ2-7,TRBV11-2,TGTGCCAGCAGCTTAGGGGGCACAGGTTTGATCTACGAGCAGTACTTC,CASSLGGTGLIYEQYF
NA,TRBD1,TRBJ1-5,TRBV28,TGTGCCAGCAGTGCGGACAGGGGAGGCCATCAGCCCCAGCATTTT,CASSADRGGHQPQHF
NA,TRBD2,TRBJ2-1,TRBV15,TGTGCCACCAGCAGAGACCTTTGGGCTAGCGGGGAATATCAACACAATGAGCAGTTCTTC,CATSRDLWASGEYQHNEQFF
NA,TRBD1,TRBJ2-6,TRBV19,TGTGCCAGTATGAGGGACAGGGGGCTTGGGGCCAACGTCCTGACTTTC,CASMRDRGLGANVLTF
NA,TRBD1,TRBJ1-2,TRBV19,TGTGCCAGTAGAGTCTCGATTGACAGGGGGCACGGCTACACCTTC,CASRVSIDRGHGYTF
NA,TRBD1,TRBJ1-2,TRBV29-1,TGCAGCGTTGTGGGGACAGGGAACTATGGCTACACCTTC,CSVVGTGNYGYTF
NA,TRBD1,TRBJ1-3,TRBV7-2,TGTGCCAGCAGCTTTGGGACAGTCGATTCTGGAAACACCATATATTTT,CASSFGTVDSGNTIYF
NA,TRBD2,TRBJ2-1,TRBV27,TGTGCCAGCAGTTTTGGGCGGGGGGGTAATGAGCAGTTCTTC,CASSFGRGGNEQFF
NA,NA,TRBJ1-2,TRBV2,TGTGCCAGCACGCGGTTGGAGAACTATGGCTACACCTTC,CASTRLENYGYTF
NA,TRBD1,TRBJ2-1,TRBV25-1,TGTGCCAGCAGTGAAAGGGGGACAGGGGGAAATGAGCAGTTCTTC,CASSERGTGGNEQFF
NA,TRBD2,TRBJ2-1,TRBV19,TGTGCCAGTAGTGGTCTAGCGGGAGTCGATGAGCAGTTCTTC,CASSGLAGVDEQFF
NA,TRBD1,TRBJ2-5,TRBV6-5,TGTGCCAGCAGGCCCGGGACAGGCATGGAGACCCAGTACTTC,CASRPGTGMETQYF
NA,NA,TRBJ2-7,TRBV6-1,TGTGCCAGCAGCACGGACACTTTTTTTTACGAGCAGTACTTC,CASSTDTFFYEQYF
NA,NA,TRBJ2-5,TRBV5-1,TGCGCCAGCAGCGATAGCCGGGAGACCCAGTACTTC,CASSDSRETQYF
NA,NA,TRBJ1-3,TRBV9,TGTGCCAGCAGCGTAGGAGGCACCATATATTTT,CASSVGGTIYF
NA,TRBD1,TRBJ1-5,TRBV15,TGTGCCACCAGCAGAGGCGACAGGGGGAATCAGCCCCAGCATTTT,CATSRGDRGNQPQHF
NA,TRBD1,TRBJ1-5,TRBV4-1,TGCGCCAGCAGCCACAGACAGGGGGCGGATCAGCCCCAGCATTTT,CASSHRQGADQPQHF
NA,TRBD2,TRBJ2-2,TRBV18,TGTGCCAGCTCACCACTGGGAGGGGCCACCGGGGAGCTGTTTTTT,CASSPLGGATGELFF
NA,TRBD2,TRBJ2-7,TRBV6-1,TGTGCCAGCAGTGAAGGAAGCGGGGTCTTCTCCTACGAGCAGTACTTC,CASSEGSGVFSYEQYF
NA,NA,TRBJ2-1,TRBV25-1,TGTGCCAGCGAGGGTTATGAGCAGTTCTTC,CASEGYEQFF
NA,TRBD1,TRBJ2-1,TRBV28,TGTGCCAGCAGTATGGGGACAGGTAACAATGAGCAGTTCTTC,CASSMGTGNNEQFF
NA,TRBD1,TRBJ1-2,TRBV19,TGTGCCAGTAGTATGTTTTCAGGGGGGAACTATGGCTACACCTTC,CASSMFSGGNYGYTF
NA,NA,TRBJ1-4,TRBV5-5,TGTGCCAGCAGCTTGTTGGGGGCGGAAAAACTGTTTTTT,CASSLLGAEKLFF
NA,NA,TRBJ2-1,TRBV5-1,TGCGCCAGCAGCCCGGTCCCCGGGTCAGAGCAGTTCTTC,CASSPVPGSEQFF